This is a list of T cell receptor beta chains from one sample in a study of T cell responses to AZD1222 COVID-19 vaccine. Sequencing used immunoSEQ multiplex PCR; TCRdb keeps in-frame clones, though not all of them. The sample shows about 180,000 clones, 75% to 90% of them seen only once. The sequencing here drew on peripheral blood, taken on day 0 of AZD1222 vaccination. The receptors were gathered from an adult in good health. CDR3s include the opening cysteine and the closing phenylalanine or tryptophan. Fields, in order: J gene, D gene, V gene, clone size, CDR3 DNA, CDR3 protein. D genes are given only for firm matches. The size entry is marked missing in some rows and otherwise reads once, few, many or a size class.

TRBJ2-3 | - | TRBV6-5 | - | TGTGCCAGCTCACCCCTTGGGTCCACAGATACGCAGTATTTT | CASSPLGSTDTQYF
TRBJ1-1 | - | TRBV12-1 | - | TGTGCCAGCAGCCCGGACAGACCCATGAACACTGAAGCTTTCTTT | CASSPDRPMNTEAFF
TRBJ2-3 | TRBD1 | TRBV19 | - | TGTGCCAGTAGCGACAGGGGCGGCACAGATACGCAGTATTTT | CASSDRGGTDTQYF
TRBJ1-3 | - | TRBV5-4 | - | TGTGCCAGCAGCTTGGCAGGGGCCGGAAACACCATATATTTT | CASSLAGAGNTIYF
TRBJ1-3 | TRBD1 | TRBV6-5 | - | TGTGCCAGCAGTTACTACCCAAGGACAGGCGGAAACACCATATATTTT | CASSYYPRTGGNTIYF
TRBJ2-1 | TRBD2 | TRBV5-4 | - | TGTGCCAGCAGCCCCGGGACTAGCGGGGGGGCGGGGAATGAGCAGTTCTTC | CASSPGTSGGAGNEQFF
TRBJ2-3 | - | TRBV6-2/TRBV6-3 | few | TGTGCCAGCAGTATGGGGTTACCAGATACGCAGTATTTT | CASSMGLPDTQYF
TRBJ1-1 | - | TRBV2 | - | TGTGCCAGCACAAACCGGGAGACGGAAGCTTTCTTT | CASTNRETEAFF
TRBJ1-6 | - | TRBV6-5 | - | TGTGCCAGCCGGATCGACAGCACCTATAATTCACCCCTCCACTTT | CASRIDSTYNSPLHF
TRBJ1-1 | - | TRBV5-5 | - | TGTGCCAGCAGCCCCTGGGGGCAGGGAGTCTCTGAAGCTTTCTTT | CASSPWGQGVSEAFF
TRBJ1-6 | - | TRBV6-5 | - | TGTGCCAGCAGTTATTCGGGGGGTAATTCACCCCTCCACTTT | CASSYSGGNSPLHF
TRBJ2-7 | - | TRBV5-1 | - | TGCGCCAGCAGCCTCTCAGGACCCCTTAACGAGCAGTACTTC | CASSLSGPLNEQYF
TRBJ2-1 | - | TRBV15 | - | TGTGCCACCAGCAGAGGGCCTCGGGCAAGCAATGAGCAGTTCTTC | CATSRGPRASNEQFF
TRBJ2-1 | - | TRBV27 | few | TGTGCCAGCAGTTTATCCGCCGTCCATGAGCAGTTCTTC | CASSLSAVHEQFF
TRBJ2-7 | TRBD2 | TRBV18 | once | TGTGCCAGCTCACCAGTTGGCCATAGCGGGGCGAAAGTTTACGAGCAGTACTTC | CASSPVGHSGAKVYEQYF
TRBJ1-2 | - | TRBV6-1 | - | TGTGCCAGCAGTGAAGTAACAGGGCCATACTATGGCTACACCTTC | CASSEVTGPYYGYTF
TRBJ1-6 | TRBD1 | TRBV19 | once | TGTGCCAGTAGTATCCGGGACAGGTATTCACCCCTCCACTTT | CASSIRDRYSPLHF
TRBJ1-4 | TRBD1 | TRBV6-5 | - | TGTGCCAGCAGGCCGGGACAGCGCAATGAAAAACTGTTTTTT | CASRPGQRNEKLFF
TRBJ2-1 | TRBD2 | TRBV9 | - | TGTGCCAGCAGCGTAGAGGCGGGGGGAAACTACAATGAGCAGTTCTTC | CASSVEAGGNYNEQFF
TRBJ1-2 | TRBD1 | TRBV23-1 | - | TGCGCCAGCGGCCCGGGGAGGGGGCGTGTTGACTATGGCTACACCTTC | CASGPGRGRVDYGYTF
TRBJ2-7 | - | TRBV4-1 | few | TGCGCCAGCAGCCGAGAGGGGATAATCTACGAGCAGTACTTC | CASSREGIIYEQYF
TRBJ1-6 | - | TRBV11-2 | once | TGTGCCAGCAGGAGGGGGGGTGATAATTCACCCCTCCACTTT | CASRRGGDNSPLHF
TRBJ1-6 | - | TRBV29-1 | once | TGCAGCACATCCCCCAGGGTAAATTCACCCCTCCACTTT | CSTSPRVNSPLHF
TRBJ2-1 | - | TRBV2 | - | TGTGCCAGCAGTGAAGTAGGCAGGGGCGATGAGCAGTTCTTC | CASSEVGRGDEQFF
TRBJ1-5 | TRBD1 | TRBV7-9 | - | TGTGCCAGCAGCCTCGGGACAGGGGACAATCAGCCCCAGCATTTT | CASSLGTGDNQPQHF
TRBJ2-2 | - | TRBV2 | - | TGTGCCAGCAGTGAGGACCCTACGGGGATGGGGGAGCTGTTTTTT | CASSEDPTGMGELFF
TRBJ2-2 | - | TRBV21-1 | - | TGTGCCAGCAGCAAAGACGGACTAGGGGCCGCGAACACCGGGGAGCTGTTTTTT | CASSKDGLGAANTGELFF
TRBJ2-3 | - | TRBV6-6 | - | TGTGCCAGCAGTTACTCAGGAGAGGGGGGCACAGATACGCAGTATTTT | CASSYSGEGGTDTQYF
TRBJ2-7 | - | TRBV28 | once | TGTGCCAGCAGTTTCGGGCCCTCCTACGAGCAGTACTTC | CASSFGPSYEQYF
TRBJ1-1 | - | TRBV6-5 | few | TGTGCCAGCAGTTACCAGGGGTCGGACATTGAAGCTTTCTTT | CASSYQGSDIEAFF
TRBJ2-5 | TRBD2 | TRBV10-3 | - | TGTGCCATCAGTGAGTCTCCAGCGGGGGAGACCCAGTACTTC | CAISESPAGETQYF
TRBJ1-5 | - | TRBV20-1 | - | TGCAGTGTCCCAGTCGAACAGCCCCAGCATTTT | CSVPVEQPQHF
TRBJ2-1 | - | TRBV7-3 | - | TGTGCCAGCAGCCATCCCCGGGACAATGAGCAGTTCTTC | CASSHPRDNEQFF
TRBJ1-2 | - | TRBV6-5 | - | TGTGCCACCTATAACTATGGCTACACCTTC | CATYNYGYTF
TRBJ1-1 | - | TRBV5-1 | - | TGCGCCAGCAGCCCGGAAACTGTGGGGGGGCCGACTGAAGCTTTCTTT | CASSPETVGGPTEAFF
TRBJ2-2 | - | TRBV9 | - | TGTGCCAGCAGCGTAGACCCGGTTCACACCGGGGAGCTGTTTTTT | CASSVDPVHTGELFF
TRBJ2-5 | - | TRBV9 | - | TGTGCCAGCAGCGTTTTAGGGGAAAGGAGGGAGACCCAGTACTTC | CASSVLGERRETQYF
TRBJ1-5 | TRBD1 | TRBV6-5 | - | TGTGCCAGCAGGTCGGACAGGGCTATCAATCAGCCCCAGCATTTT | CASRSDRAINQPQHF